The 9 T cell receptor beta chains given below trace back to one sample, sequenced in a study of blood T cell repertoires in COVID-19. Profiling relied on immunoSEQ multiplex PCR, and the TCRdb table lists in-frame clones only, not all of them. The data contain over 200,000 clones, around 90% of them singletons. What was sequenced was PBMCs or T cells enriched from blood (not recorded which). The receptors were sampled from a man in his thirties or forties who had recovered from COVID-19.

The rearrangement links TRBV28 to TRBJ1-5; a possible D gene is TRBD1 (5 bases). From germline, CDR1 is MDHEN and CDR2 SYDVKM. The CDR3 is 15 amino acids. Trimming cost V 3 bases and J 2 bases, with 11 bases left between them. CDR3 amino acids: CASSFGGRGNQPQHF. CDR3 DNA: TGTGCCAGCAGTTTTGGTGGCAGGGGCAATCAGCCCCAGCATTTT.

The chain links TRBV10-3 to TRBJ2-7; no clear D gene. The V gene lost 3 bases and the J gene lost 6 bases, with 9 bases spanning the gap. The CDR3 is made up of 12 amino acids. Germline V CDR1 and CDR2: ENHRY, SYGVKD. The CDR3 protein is CAISEPPGEQYF. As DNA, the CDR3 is TGTGCCATCAGTGAACCCCCAGGCGAGCAGTACTTC.

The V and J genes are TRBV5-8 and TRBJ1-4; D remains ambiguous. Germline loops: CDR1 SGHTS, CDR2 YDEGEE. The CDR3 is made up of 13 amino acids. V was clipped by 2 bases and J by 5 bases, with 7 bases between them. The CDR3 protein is CASSFRLNEKLFF. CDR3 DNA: TGTGCCAGCAGCTTTCGGTTGAATGAAAAACTGTTTTTT.

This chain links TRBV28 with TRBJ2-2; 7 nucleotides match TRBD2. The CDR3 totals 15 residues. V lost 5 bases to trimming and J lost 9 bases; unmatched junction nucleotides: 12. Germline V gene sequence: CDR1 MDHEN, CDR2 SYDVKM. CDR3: CASSGGGLLLRELFF. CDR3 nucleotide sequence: TGTGCCAGCAGTGGGGGGGGACTCCTGCTGCGGGAGCTGTTTTTT.

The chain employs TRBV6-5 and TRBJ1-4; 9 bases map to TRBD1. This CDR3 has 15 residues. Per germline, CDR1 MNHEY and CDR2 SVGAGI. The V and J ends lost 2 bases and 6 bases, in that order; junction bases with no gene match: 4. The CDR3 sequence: CASSYRGTGYEKLFF. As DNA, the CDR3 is TGTGCCAGCAGTTACCGAGGGACAGGGTATGAAAAACTGTTTTTT.

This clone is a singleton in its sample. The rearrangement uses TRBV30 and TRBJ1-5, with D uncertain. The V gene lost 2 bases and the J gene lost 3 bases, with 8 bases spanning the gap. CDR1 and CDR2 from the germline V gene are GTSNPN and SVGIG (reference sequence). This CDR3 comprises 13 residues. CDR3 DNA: TGTGCCTGGAGTATTACAGTCAATCAGCCCCAGCATTTT. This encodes CAWSITVNQPQHF.

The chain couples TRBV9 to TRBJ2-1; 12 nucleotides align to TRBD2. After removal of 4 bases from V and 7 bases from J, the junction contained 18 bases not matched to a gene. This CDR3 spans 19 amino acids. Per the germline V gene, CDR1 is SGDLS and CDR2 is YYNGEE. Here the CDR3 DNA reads TGTGCCAGCAGCCCGACAGGGTTATTTTCTAGCGGGGGGGTAAATGAGCAGTTCTTC. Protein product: CASSPTGLFSSGGVNEQFF.

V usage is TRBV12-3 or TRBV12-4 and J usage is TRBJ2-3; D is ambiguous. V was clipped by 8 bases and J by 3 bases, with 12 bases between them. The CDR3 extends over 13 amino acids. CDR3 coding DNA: TGTGCCAGCCGCCGAGGAACAACAGATACGCAGTATTTT. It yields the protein CASRRGTTDTQYF.

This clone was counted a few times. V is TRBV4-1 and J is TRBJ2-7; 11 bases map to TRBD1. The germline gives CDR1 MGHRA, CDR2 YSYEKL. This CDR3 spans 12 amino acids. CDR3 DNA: TGCGCCAGCAGCCACAACGGACAGGGGGCAAGCGTC. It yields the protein CASSHNGQGASV.